The clone carrying this T cell receptor (beta chain) was counted a few times. CDR3 size: 14 residues. Losses at the gene ends were 5 bases for V and 7 bases for J; bases not matched to a gene: 5. TCRdb re-called the 5' RACE reads through MiXCR, storing one row per CDR3 protein. This sample yields roughly 99,000 distinct CDR3 sequences, of which about 5.8% are seen a single time; about 41% belongs to the top ten. The source of the sample is a study of T cells after yellow fever vaccination. The clonotype originates from a man aged 18 to 30 who received the YFV17D yellow fever vaccine. This chain connects TRBV12-3 or TRBV12-4 to TRBJ1-6; TRBD1 aligns across 7 bases. Source: CD8+ T cells sorted from PBMCs, taken 10 days after the yellow fever booster vaccination. CDR3 region: CASSPWDRNSPLHF. The CDR3 bases are TGTGCCAGCAGTCCCTGGGACAGAAATTCACCCCTCCACTTT.